The sequence of this T cell receptor (beta chain) was determined in a study of OX40 agonist ivuxolimab in advanced cancers. As for the study more broadly: Ivuxolimab was an agonistic, fully human IgG2 monoclonal antibody directed against OX40 (CD134), a costimulatory receptor. Patients were allowed to have had prior anti-PD-1, anti-PD-L1 or anti-CTLA-4 therapy, and 30% to 40% of the dose-escalation patients had previously received checkpoint inhibitors. Partial responses occurred in three dose-escalation patients: two with cutaneous melanoma and one with hepatocellular carcinoma. Of the approximately 50 dose-escalation patients, hepatocellular carcinoma was present in 19, melanoma in approximately 15, renal cell carcinoma in 9 and head and neck cancer in 9. The paper reports the monotherapy dose-escalation portion (N ≈ 50 patients) of the phase I ivuxolimab trial. The purpose of peripheral TCRbeta sequencing was to test whether ivuxolimab changed TCR sequence diversity and led to clonal T-cell expansion. Intravenous ivuxolimab was administered to patients every 2 weeks at six dose levels: 0.01, 0.1, 0.3, 1.5, 3 and 10 mg/kg. The dose-escalation cohort was 82.7% male with a mean age of roughly 60 years, ranging from about 23 to 85. On the study overall, not on this receptor specifically: The antigen specificity of the peripheral T cells that underwent clonal expansion was not determined. After ivuxolimab, CD8+ T cells had more expanded clones than CD4+ T cells on average. Partial responders in the 0.1-3.0 mg/kg groups had among the lowest normalized peripheral clonal expansion, especially among CD8+ T cells. At doses of 0.1 to 3.0 mg/kg, clonal expansion of both CD4+ and CD8+ T cells in blood was seen between baseline and week 6. Low levels of normalized T-cell clonal expansion were also seen in some patients who did not respond.

Genomic DNA was extracted from sorted cells for sequencing of the TCRbeta CDR3 region. TCRbeta CDR3 regions were sequenced using the immunoSEQ Assay. Sourced from immuneACCESS, this table was stored by TCRdb with only in-frame sequences that have V and J called. A share of the clones is absent; for the studies checked, an unresolved V gene accounts for under half, and the remainder has no known explanation. For this sample there are tens of thousands of clones; about 90% appear just once. Together, the top ten hold approximately 3.9% of the sample. The CDR3, from cysteine to phenylalanine, totals 14 residues. Of all the DNA, just the CDR3 is kept, 42 bases in frame from base 1. As encoded in the germline V gene, CDR1 is SNHLY while CDR2 is FYNNEI. Trimming accounts for 1 base at V and 3 bases at J, while the number of junction bases matched to no gene is 2. As regards this clone: It lacks a known antigen. The sample holds no much larger clone one base away, and base qualities are not on file.

The trial excluded patients who had a history of autoimmune disease or were on systemic immunosuppression. Peripheral blood for TCR sequencing was collected from all dose cohorts at baseline, on cycle 4 day 1, and on cycle 7 day 1. Samples came from an open-label, multicenter, first-in-human phase I dose-escalation trial of ivuxolimab. Adults with locally advanced or metastatic melanoma, renal cell carcinoma, hepatocellular carcinoma or head and neck squamous cell carcinoma were enrolled in the trial. Before TCR sequencing, CD4+ T cells and CD8+ T cells from peripheral blood were sorted into separate populations.

The TCR was taken from an adult with an advanced solid tumor such as melanoma, head and neck, liver or kidney cancer. Material: CD4+ or CD8+ T cells sorted from blood, obtained in a trial of the OX40 agonist ivuxolimab. The chain is encoded by TRBV2 joined to TRBJ1-2; 7 of the junction bases match TRBD1. The nucleotide sequence reads as follows: TGTGCCAGCAGTGAAGTCAGGGGGGACTATGGCTACACCTTC. Its protein reads: CASSEVRGDYGYTF.